The clone carrying this TCR beta chain was seen a few times. These data belong to a study of shared clonotypes between healthy human individuals. Here immunoSEQ multiplex PCR was the method, and the copy in TCRdb shows in-frame clones only, minus some. The sample gives roughly 1,100,000 clones, 65% to 75% of which show up once; roughly 1.5% is in the top ten. CDR3 size: 14 residues. Germline CDR1 is MNHNY and CDR2 is SVGAGI (reference sequence). Trimming stripped 0 bases from V and 4 bases from J, with 7 bases between. Sequencing was performed on memory CD4+ T cells sorted from blood. Subset noted: CD45RA-negative fraction. The origin of this receptor is a man between 18 and 35 years old in good health. This rearrangement joins TRBV6-6 to TRBJ1-3; D unclear. The CDR3 DNA reads TGTGCCAGCAGTTACTCGACTGCGGGAAACACCATATATTTT. This gives the protein CASSYSTAGNTIYF.